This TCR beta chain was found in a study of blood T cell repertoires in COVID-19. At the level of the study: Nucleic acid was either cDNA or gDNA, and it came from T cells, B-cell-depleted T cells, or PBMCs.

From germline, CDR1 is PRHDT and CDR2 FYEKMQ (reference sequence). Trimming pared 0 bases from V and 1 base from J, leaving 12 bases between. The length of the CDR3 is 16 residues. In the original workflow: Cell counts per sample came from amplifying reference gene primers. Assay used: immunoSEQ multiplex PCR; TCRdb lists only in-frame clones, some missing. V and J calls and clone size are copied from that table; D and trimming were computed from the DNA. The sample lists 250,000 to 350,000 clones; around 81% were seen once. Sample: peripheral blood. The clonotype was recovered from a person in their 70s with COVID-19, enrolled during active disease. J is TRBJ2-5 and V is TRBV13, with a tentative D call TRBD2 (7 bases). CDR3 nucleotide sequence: TGTGCCAGCAGCTTAGGTGGGGGGGGCTTCCAAGAGACCCAGTACTTC. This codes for CASSLGGGGFQETQYF.